This T cell receptor beta chain was captured by sequencing in a study of T cell repertoires in cytomegalovirus infection (dated by TCRdb to about 2019). Regarding the study in general: Alongside well-studied HLA-B-restricted epitopes, the peptide stimulations were aimed at recently identified HLA-C-restricted CMV epitopes, whose presentation resists viral immunomodulation. The HLA type of each donor mattered for the analysis, because public TCR beta signatures pointed to carriage of CMV infection along with the matching HLA type.

In light of the paper, this sample's treatment or condition label describes: in vitro stimulation with specific CMV peptide epitopes to enrich CMV-specific T cells. In the case of this clonotype: What antigen it recognizes has not been identified. Per-base qualities were not stored, and no clone one base away is much larger.

The sample was run on an Illumina HiSeq 1500. TCRdb redid the processing of the public reads, applying fastp at Q25 and MiXCR, and retained in-frame beta chains. Identical CDR3 protein sequences are pooled into one entry, listed with their most common genes and DNA. The sample records a few hundred thousand distinct CDR3 sequences, approximately 40% of which are singletons. 48% of the sample is held by the ten biggest clonotypes. V ends up 7 bases short and J 0 bases short, with an unmatched junction base count of 5. CDR1 and CDR2 were assigned from the germline V gene (reference sequence) as SEHNR and FQNEAQ. Including cysteine and phenylalanine, the CDR3 has 15 amino acids. Here the CDR3 DNA is all that survives: 45 bases in frame from base 1. The paper as a whole reports these results and caveats: In both this cohort and an independent cohort of over 350 donors, the cumulative frequency of public TCR beta family members distinguished carriers of CMV infection plus the relevant HLA type. The ex vivo response was dominated by HLA-C-restricted CMV-specific TCR beta clonotypes, which also provided the single most frequent clonotype in two of eight donors.

The sample here was cultured PBMCs, taken from culture after CMV antigen stimulation. The TCR comes from a human donor in good health (CMV status not recorded). Some clones in this sample may be carry-over from other donors' samples. This sequence uses TRBV7-9 and TRBJ2-3, and TRBD1 matches 9 of the central bases. In nucleotides, the sequence is TGTGCCAGCATCCTGGGGACAGGGAGCACAGATACGCAGTATTTT. This encodes CASILGTGSTDTQYF.